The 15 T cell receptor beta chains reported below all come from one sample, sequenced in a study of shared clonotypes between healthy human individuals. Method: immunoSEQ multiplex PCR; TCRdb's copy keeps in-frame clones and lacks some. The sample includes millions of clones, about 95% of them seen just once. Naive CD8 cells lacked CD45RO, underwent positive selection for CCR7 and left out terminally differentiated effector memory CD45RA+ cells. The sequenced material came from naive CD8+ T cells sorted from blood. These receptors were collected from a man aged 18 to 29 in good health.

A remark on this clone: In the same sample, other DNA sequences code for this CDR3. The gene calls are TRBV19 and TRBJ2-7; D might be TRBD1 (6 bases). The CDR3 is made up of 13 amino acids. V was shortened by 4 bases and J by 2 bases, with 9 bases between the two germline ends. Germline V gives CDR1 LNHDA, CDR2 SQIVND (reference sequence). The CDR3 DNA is TGTGCCAGTAGTAACAGGGTACCCTACGAGCAGTACTTC. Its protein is CASSNRVPYEQYF.

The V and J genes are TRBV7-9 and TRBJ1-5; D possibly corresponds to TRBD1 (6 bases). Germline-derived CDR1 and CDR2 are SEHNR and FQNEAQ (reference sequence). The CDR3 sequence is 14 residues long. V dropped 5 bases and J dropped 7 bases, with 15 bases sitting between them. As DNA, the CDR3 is TGTGCCAGCAGCCCTAGGGACACCGGGCAGCCCCAGCATTTT. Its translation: CASSPRDTGQPQHF.

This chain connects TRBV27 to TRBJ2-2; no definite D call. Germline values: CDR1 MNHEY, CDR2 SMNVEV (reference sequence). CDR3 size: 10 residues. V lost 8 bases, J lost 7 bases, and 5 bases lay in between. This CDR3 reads CASGFGELFF. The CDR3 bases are TGTGCCAGCGGGTTCGGGGAGCTGTTTTTT.

CDR3 DNA sequence: TGTGCCAGCAGCCCTACTAGCGGGGGGGGAGAGACCCAGTACTTC. Its protein is CASSPTSGGGETQYF. The chain has TRBV28 and TRBJ2-5, with 13 nucleotides matching TRBD2. Germline V gene data show CDR1 as MDHEN and CDR2 as SYDVKM. The CDR3 contains 15 residues. V lost 6 bases to trimming and J lost 4 bases; unmatched junction nucleotides: 5.

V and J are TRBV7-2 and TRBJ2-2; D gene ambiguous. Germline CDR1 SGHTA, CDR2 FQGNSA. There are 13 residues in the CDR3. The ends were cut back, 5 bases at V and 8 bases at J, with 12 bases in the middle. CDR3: CASSVVLSGELFF. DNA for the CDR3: TGTGCCAGCAGCGTCGTCCTCTCGGGGGAGCTGTTTTTT.

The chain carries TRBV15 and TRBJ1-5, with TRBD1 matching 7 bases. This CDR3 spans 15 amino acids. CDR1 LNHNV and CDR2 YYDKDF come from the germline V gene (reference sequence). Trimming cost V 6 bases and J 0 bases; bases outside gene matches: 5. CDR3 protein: CATRRTGDSNQPQHF. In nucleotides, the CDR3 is TGTGCCACCAGGAGGACAGGAGATAGCAATCAGCCCCAGCATTTT.

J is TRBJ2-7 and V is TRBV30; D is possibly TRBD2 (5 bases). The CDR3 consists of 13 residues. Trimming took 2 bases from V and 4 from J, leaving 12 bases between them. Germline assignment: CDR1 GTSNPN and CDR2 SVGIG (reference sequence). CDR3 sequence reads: CAWSLGWEYEQYF. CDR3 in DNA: TGTGCCTGGAGTTTGGGGTGGGAGTACGAGCAGTACTTC.

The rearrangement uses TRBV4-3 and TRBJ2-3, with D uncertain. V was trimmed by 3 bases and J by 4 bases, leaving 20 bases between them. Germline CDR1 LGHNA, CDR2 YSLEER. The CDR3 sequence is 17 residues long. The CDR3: CASSQAVEGPISDTQYF. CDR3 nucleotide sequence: TGCGCCAGCAGCCAGGCGGTTGAAGGGCCAATATCAGATACGCAGTATTTT.

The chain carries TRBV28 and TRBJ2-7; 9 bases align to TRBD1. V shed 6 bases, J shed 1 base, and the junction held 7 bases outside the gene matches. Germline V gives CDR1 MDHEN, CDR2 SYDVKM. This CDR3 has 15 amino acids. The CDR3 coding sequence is TGTGCCAGCAGATCCGGGACAGGGAATTCCTACGAGCAGTACTTC. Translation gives CASRSGTGNSYEQYF.

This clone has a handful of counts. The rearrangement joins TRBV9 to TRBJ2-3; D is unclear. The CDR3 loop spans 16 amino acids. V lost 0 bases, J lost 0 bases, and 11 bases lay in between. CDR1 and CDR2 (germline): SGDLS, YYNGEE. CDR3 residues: CASSVGLAASTDTQYF. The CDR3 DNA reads TGTGCCAGCAGCGTAGGTTTAGCAGCTAGCACAGATACGCAGTATTTT.

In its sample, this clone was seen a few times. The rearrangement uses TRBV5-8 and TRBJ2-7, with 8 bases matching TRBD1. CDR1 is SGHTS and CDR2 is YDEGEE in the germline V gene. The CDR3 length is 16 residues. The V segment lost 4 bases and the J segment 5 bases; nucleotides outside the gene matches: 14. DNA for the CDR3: TGTGCCAGCAGCGATGGAGTGGCAGGGGGCTTCCACGAGCAGTACTTC. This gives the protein CASSDGVAGGFHEQYF.

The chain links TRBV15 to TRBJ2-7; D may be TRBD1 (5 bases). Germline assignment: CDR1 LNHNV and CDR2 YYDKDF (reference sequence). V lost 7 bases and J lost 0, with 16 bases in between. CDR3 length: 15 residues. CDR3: CATKGRASLSYEQYF. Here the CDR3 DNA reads TGTGCCACCAAAGGCAGGGCCTCGCTCTCCTACGAGCAGTACTTC.

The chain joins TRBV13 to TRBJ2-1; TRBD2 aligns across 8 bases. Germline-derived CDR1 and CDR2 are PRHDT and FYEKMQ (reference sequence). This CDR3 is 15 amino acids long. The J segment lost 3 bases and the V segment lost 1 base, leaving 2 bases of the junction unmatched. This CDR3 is CASSLAGGDYNEQFF. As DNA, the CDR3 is TGTGCCAGCAGCTTAGCGGGAGGGGACTACAATGAGCAGTTCTTC.

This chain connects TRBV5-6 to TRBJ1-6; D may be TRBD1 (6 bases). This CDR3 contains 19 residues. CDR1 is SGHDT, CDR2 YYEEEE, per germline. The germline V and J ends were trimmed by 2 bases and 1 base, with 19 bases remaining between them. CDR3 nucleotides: TGTGCCAGCAGCTTTAGCTACAGGGAGGTCGGTTCCTATAATTCACCCCTCCACTTT. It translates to CASSFSYREVGSYNSPLHF.

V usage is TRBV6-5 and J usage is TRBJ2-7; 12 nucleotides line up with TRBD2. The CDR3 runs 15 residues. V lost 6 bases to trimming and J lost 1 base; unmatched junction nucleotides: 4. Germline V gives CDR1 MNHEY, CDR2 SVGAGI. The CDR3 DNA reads TGTGCCAGCAGCCACCTAGCGGGAGGGTCCTACGAGCAGTACTTC. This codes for CASSHLAGGSYEQYF.